These T cell receptor beta chains were read from a single sample in a study of T cell responses to AZD1222 COVID-19 vaccine. Using immunoSEQ multiplex PCR, the repertoire was profiled, and TCRdb retains in-frame clones only, with some absent. This repertoire shows roughly 100,000 clones, 91% found once; its top ten account for about 48%. The sequenced sample was peripheral blood, obtained on day 0 of AZD1222 vaccination. The receptors originated from an adult in good health. CDR3s leave out the opening cysteine and the closing phenylalanine or tryptophan.

ASSYETSALVRAPPETQY | TRBJ2-5 | TRBV28 | 18
ASSGQGLANNEQF | TRBJ2-1 | TRBV2 | 13
ASSTRTDYSNQPQH | TRBJ1-5 | TRBV6-2/TRBV6-3 | 14
ASKRDTGQLYEQY | TRBJ2-7 | TRBV5-1 | 13
SVEDKGGLSQY | TRBJ2-5 | TRBV29-1 | 11
ASKAGNKVGTSEGDEQF | TRBJ2-1 | TRBV21-1 | 17
ASSLSETQY | TRBJ2-5 | TRBV28 | 9
VSSKKGRISNQPQH | TRBJ1-5 | TRBV21-1 | 14
ASSAGQGAYNEQF | TRBJ2-1 | TRBV9 | 13
ASSYDTPTNEKLF | TRBJ1-4 | TRBV5-1 | 13
ASSTDRSSGNTIY | TRBJ1-3 | TRBV6-5 | 13
ASSNTGTGTYEQY | TRBJ2-7 | TRBV28 | 13
ASSSHPTGKDEQF | TRBJ2-1 | TRBV7-9 | 13
ASSGGRLQETQY | TRBJ2-5 | TRBV27 | 12
ASSSTGESGELF | TRBJ2-2 | TRBV5-1 | 12
ASSLTGHNEQF | TRBJ2-1 | TRBV27 | 11
ASSLTGGAPEKLF | TRBJ1-4 | TRBV6-2/TRBV6-3 | 13
AWSNVRGEYEKLF | TRBJ1-4 | TRBV30 | 13
ASSLSLAGGNEQF | TRBJ2-1 | TRBV7-2 | 13
ASSGTRLSTDTQY | TRBJ2-3 | TRBV7-6 | 13
ASSHRQGAGDEQY | TRBJ2-7 | TRBV4-3 | 13
AWTSSSKGTQY | TRBJ2-3 | TRBV30 | 11
ASSVSGYEQY | TRBJ2-7 | TRBV2 | 10
ASSQGTGKYEQY | TRBJ2-7 | TRBV3-1/TRBV3-2 | 12
AWRLSGLNTEAF | TRBJ1-1 | TRBV30 | 12
ASSYFGRAEQY | TRBJ2-7 | TRBV6-5 | 11
ASSATGTGYGYT | TRBJ1-2 | TRBV11-2 | 12
ASSSVQGGSNEQF | TRBJ2-1 | TRBV6-5 | 13
ASSQINSYEQY | TRBJ2-7 | TRBV3-1/TRBV3-2 | 11
ASSGESTDTQY | TRBJ2-3 | TRBV2 | 11
ASSPREEVYNEQF | TRBJ2-1 | TRBV18 | 13
ASSEMAETQY | TRBJ2-5 | TRBV6-1 | 10
ATSDSGTDYGYT | TRBJ1-2 | TRBV24-1 | 12
ASSQRLADYNEQF | TRBJ2-1 | TRBV4-1 | 13
ASSLYLGIQNEQY | TRBJ2-7 | TRBV7-3 | 13
AWSVTGIAGNTIY | TRBJ1-3 | TRBV30 | 13
SVDGGKRGTLGYT | TRBJ1-2 | TRBV29-1 | 13
ASSYQGTGYGYT | TRBJ1-2 | TRBV6-5 | 12
ASTPSSYNEQF | TRBJ2-1 | TRBV6-6 | 11
ASSFGPGAGTDTQY | TRBJ2-3 | TRBV11-3 | 14
ASSPDREGNTIY | TRBJ1-3 | TRBV7-9 | 12
ASSDTRKLF | TRBJ1-4 | TRBV25-1 | 9
ASSKVKNRDASEQY | TRBJ2-7 | TRBV21-1 | 14